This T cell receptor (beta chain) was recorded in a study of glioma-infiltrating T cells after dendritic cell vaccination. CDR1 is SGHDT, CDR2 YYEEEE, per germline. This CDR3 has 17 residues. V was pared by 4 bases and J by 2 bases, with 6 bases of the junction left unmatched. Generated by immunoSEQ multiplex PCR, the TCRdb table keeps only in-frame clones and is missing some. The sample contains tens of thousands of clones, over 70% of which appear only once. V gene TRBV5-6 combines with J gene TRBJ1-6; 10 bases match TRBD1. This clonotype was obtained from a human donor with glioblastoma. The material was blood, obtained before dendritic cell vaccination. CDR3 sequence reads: CASSRDRGPPYNSPLHF. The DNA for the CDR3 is TGTGCCAGCAGCCGGGACAGGGGACCTCCCTATAATTCACCCCTCCACTTT.